Listed below are T cell receptor beta chains from one sample, sequenced in a study of blood T cell repertoires in COVID-19. Assay used: immunoSEQ multiplex PCR; TCRdb lists only in-frame clones, some missing. The table lists about 150,000 clones, roughly 84% of them singletons. Sequences were obtained from peripheral blood. The receptors come from a man aged 65 to 79 with active or convalescent COVID-19. Each CDR3 is given with its conserved first and last residue. A D gene is named only where the DNA matches it firmly. Size tells how often a clone was seen (once, few, many) or the class of an expanded clone, and some rows leave it out.

TGCGCCAGCGGCACAGGGACCCCCGATTCACCCCTCCACTTT CASGTGTPDSPLHF - - TRBJ1-6 TRBV5-1
TGTGCCAGCAGTTTCCAGTGGGGCAGGGAGCAGTTCTTC CASSFQWGREQFF - - TRBJ2-1 TRBV6-7
TGCGCCAGCAGCCTCCGGGACTCCTCCTACAATGAGCAGTTCTTC CASSLRDSSYNEQFF once - TRBJ2-1 TRBV5-1
TGCGCCAGCAGCCAAGGCGGGAGCTCCTACAATGAGCAGTTCTTC CASSQGGSSYNEQFF - TRBD2 TRBJ2-1 TRBV4-3
TGTGCCAGCAGTCCCAGGGATCGGTCCGAGCAGTACTTC CASSPRDRSEQYF - - TRBJ2-7 TRBV6-2/TRBV6-3
TGCGCCAGCATCGGCAGCGGCGCGAACACCGGGGAGCTGTTTTTT CASIGSGANTGELFF - - TRBJ2-2 TRBV10-2
TGTGCCAGCAGCTCGAACTCAGCGATTTTCTCCTACGAGCAGTACTTC CASSSNSAIFSYEQYF - - TRBJ2-7 TRBV7-2
TGTGCCACTACCTCGGGACTGTTGAACACTGAAGCTTTCTTT CATTSGLLNTEAFF - - TRBJ1-1 TRBV10-3
TGTGCCAGCAGCACGACAGGGGCTGGCTACACCTTC CASSTTGAGYTF - TRBD1 TRBJ1-2 TRBV7-9
TGTGCCACCGCGGGACAGTATAATGAAAAACTGTTTTTT CATAGQYNEKLFF - TRBD1 TRBJ1-4 TRBV10-3
TGTGCCAGCAGTTACTTGGCGGGGCTTACTGGAAACACCATATATTTT CASSYLAGLTGNTIYF - - TRBJ1-3 TRBV6-5
TGTGCCAGTAGTATCAGACTAGCGGGGGGACCCTCTGGGGCCAACGTCCTGACTTTC CASSIRLAGGPSGANVLTF - TRBD2 TRBJ2-6 TRBV19
TGTGCCAGCAGCATGCTCCGGGACAGCCAAGAGACCCAGTACTTC CASSMLRDSQETQYF - - TRBJ2-5 TRBV21-1
TGTGCCAGCAGTTTACTGGGACAGGGCCACGAGCAGTACTTC CASSLLGQGHEQYF - TRBD1 TRBJ2-7 TRBV27
TGTGCCAGCAGTCCGGGAGGGACACGGGTCCAGCCCCAGCATTTT CASSPGGTRVQPQHF - - TRBJ1-5 TRBV27
TGTGCCAGCAGCCGCGGGACTAGCGGGAGAGAAGACTACGAGCAGTACTTC CASSRGTSGREDYEQYF - TRBD2 TRBJ2-7 TRBV3-1/TRBV3-2
TGCGCCAGCAGCCCTTTCGGGAACACTGAAGCTTTCTTT CASSPFGNTEAFF - - TRBJ1-1 TRBV5-1
TGTGCCAGCTCACAACTAGGGTACAGTAGGAACACCGGGGAGCTGTTTTTT CASSQLGYSRNTGELFF - - TRBJ2-2 TRBV18
TGCGCCAGCAGCGACAGGGTCGGAAACACCATATATTTT CASSDRVGNTIYF once TRBD1 TRBJ1-3 TRBV4-3
TGTGCCAGCAGACGCGGGACTAGCACAGATACGCAGTATTTT CASRRGTSTDTQYF - - TRBJ2-3 TRBV2
TGTGCCAGCCGCCGGGGAGTTGACTCCTACAATGAGCAGTTCTTC CASRRGVDSYNEQFF - - TRBJ2-1 TRBV2
TGTGCCAGCAGCTTAAGGGGGACCGGGACTAGCGGGGCCGAGCAGTACTTC CASSLRGTGTSGAEQYF - TRBD2 TRBJ2-7 TRBV7-9
TGTGCCAGCAGCTTAGGCCAGACAGGGAACTCCTACAATGAGCAGTTCTTC CASSLGQTGNSYNEQFF - TRBD1 TRBJ2-1 TRBV7-9
TGTGCCAGCAGTCCGCGGGGGGCCACATCAGGTGAGCAGTTCTTC CASSPRGATSGEQFF - TRBD2 TRBJ2-1 TRBV6-6
TGTGCCAGCAGCTTGGTGCTGGTAACGGGGAATGAGCAGTTCTTC CASSLVLVTGNEQFF once - TRBJ2-1 TRBV5-5
TGTGCCTGGACTCGGGACATAACGAACGGAAAACTGTTTTTT CAWTRDITNGKLFF - - TRBJ1-4 TRBV30
TGTGCCAGCTCATCGGGACAGCCCTACGAGCAGTACTTC CASSSGQPYEQYF once TRBD1 TRBJ2-7 TRBV18
TGTGCCAGCTCACCACGGAGCCTCGCAGATACGCAGTATTTT CASSPRSLADTQYF - - TRBJ2-3 TRBV18
TGCGGCGCTCGGCAGGCTAACTATGGCTACACCTTC CGARQANYGYTF once - TRBJ1-2 TRBV29-1
TGCGCCAGCAGCGGGAGGTCGAACACCGGGGAGCTGTTTTTT CASSGRSNTGELFF few - TRBJ2-2 TRBV5-1
TGTGCCAGCAGACCCCCCACAGGAAACACCATATATTTT CASRPPTGNTIYF - - TRBJ1-3 TRBV7-2
TGTGCCAGCAGTTTCGTGGAGATCACTGAAGCTTTCTTT CASSFVEITEAFF - - TRBJ1-1 TRBV28